This T cell receptor beta chain was captured by sequencing in a study of blood T cell repertoires in COVID-19. In the study overall: Both acute and convalescent COVID-19 samples were obtained from the United States, Italy and Spain. The cDNA or gDNA used as material had been derived from T cells, B-cell-depleted T cells, or PBMCs.

Produced via immunoSEQ multiplex PCR; TCRdb's table is partial and in-frame only. The sample holds around 260,000 clones, 70% to 85% seen once. Germline assignment: CDR1 MNHEY and CDR2 SMNVEV (reference sequence). V was clipped by 3 bases and J by 4 bases; unmatched bases: 2. CDR3 length equals 13 residues. Source material: peripheral blood. The receptor was derived from a human donor with COVID-19, enrolled during active disease. The donor label of this sample is uncertain. The J gene is TRBJ1-2, the V gene TRBV27, with TRBD1 identical over 7 bases. The CDR3 sequence: CASSFTGAYGYTF. CDR3 sequence (DNA): TGTGCCAGCAGTTTCACAGGGGCCTATGGCTACACCTTC.